The 7 T cell receptor beta chains below all came from one sample that was sequenced in a study of human T cells and chemical hapten exposure. Time point: patch test 1, 2 weeks after DPC sensitization. Stated treatment: therapeutic diphenylcyclopropenone sensitization with weekly scalp DPC. TCRdb fed the RACE reads into MiXCR, producing one record per CDR3 protein. Here the sample spans tens of thousands of distinct CDR3 sequences, about 11% being singletons. The sample here was whole blood, taken in connection with sensitization to the hapten diphenylcyclopropenone (DPC). These receptors were collected from a man aged 35 to 55 with alopecia areata. Some clones in this sample may be carry-over from other donors' samples.

This clonotype appeared many times. The chain joins TRBV6-5 to TRBJ2-3, with 11 positions matching TRBD2. Germline-derived CDR1 and CDR2 are MNHEY and SVGAGI. CDR3 size: 18 residues. J gave up 1 base and V 0 bases, and 6 bases lay outside the gene matches. The CDR3 reads CASSYSAGTSGGTDTQYF. CDR3 nucleotide sequence: TGTGCCAGCAGTTACTCAGCCGGGACTAGCGGAGGCACAGATACGCAGTATTTT.

The rearrangement joins TRBV7-2 to TRBJ1-2, with D perhaps matching TRBD1 (5 bases). Trimming removed 1 base from V and 4 bases from J, with 16 bases in between. The CDR3 spans 16 residues. Germline lookup yields CDR1 SGHTA and CDR2 FQGNSA. As DNA, the CDR3 is TGTGCCAGCAGCTTAGGCAGAGGCAGGGCTGGCTATGGCTACACCTTC. Translated, it gives CASSLGRGRAGYGYTF.

This clonotype was picked up many times. The V call is TRBV18, the J call TRBJ2-7, with a possible D match to TRBD1 (5 bases). The CDR3 is 14 residues long. The V and J ends lost 5 bases and 3 bases respectively, with 14 bases between them. Germline V CDR1 and CDR2: KGHSH, LQKENI. CDR3 in DNA: TGTGCCAGCTCAAGTACGGACAATATCTACGAGCAGTACGTC. Protein product: CASSSTDNIYEQYV.

The sample holds a few counts of this clonotype. V is TRBV6-5 and J is TRBJ2-1, with 10 bases fitting TRBD2. The CDR3 is made up of 16 amino acids. V dropped 5 bases and J dropped 9; count of bases not matched to a gene: 13. Germline V gives CDR1 MNHEY, CDR2 SVGAGI. In DNA form, the CDR3 reads TGTGCCAGCAGTAACCCTTTTCTAGCGGGAGATGTTGAGCAGTTCTTC. The encoded protein is CASSNPFLAGDVEQFF.

The table lists this clonotype with a few counts. The rearrangement uses TRBV20-1 and TRBJ2-3; D unclear. This CDR3 comprises 14 residues. V lost 1 base and J 2 bases, leaving 10 bases between the germline ends. The germline V gene encodes CDR1 DFQATT and CDR2 SNEGSKA (reference sequence). CDR3 nucleotide sequence: TGCAGTGCTAGAGGAGCGTCTCCCACAGATACGCAGTATTTT. Protein: CSARGASPTDTQYF.

This clonotype was counted only a few times. This rearrangement joins TRBV29-1 to TRBJ1-1, with D hard to call. Germline CDR1 SQVTM, CDR2 ANQGSEA. This CDR3 is 13 amino acids long. The V gene lost 5 bases and the J gene lost 0 bases, with 10 bases spanning the gap. CDR3: CSVMIGMNTEAFF. CDR3 bases: TGCAGCGTTATGATCGGAATGAACACTGAAGCTTTCTTT.

This clonotype was detected a few times. The chain combines TRBV9 with TRBJ2-1, with TRBD2 as a possible D gene (5 bases). Germline V CDR1 and CDR2: SGDLS, YYNGEE. V was pared by 0 bases and J by 3 bases, with 13 bases between. This CDR3 has 16 amino acids. CDR3 nucleotide sequence: TGTGCCAGCAGCGTAGGTTCGGACGGGGTCTACAATGAGCAGTTCTTC. Encoded protein: CASSVGSDGVYNEQFF.